Detailed here is one T cell receptor (beta chain). The authors' processing: Reference gene primer amplification gave estimated nucleated cell counts. Only in-frame clones appear in the TCRdb table, and some are missing; sequencing was by immunoSEQ multiplex PCR. V and J calls plus clone size are reproduced from that table; the DNA served to infer D and trimming. The sample yields 100,000 or so clones, roughly 90% seen once. The data were obtained in a study of blood T cell repertoires in COVID-19. Study-level background: COVID-19 samples collected from the United States, Italy and Spain covered acute and convalescent phases.

The length of the CDR3 is 15 residues. Germline trimming cut 4 bases from V and 8 bases from J; bases unmatched to any gene: 8. Germline V gene sequence: CDR1 SGHRS, CDR2 YFSETQ. This receptor was identified in a man between 65 and 85 years old with acute or convalescent COVID-19. Material for sequencing was peripheral blood. This chain links TRBV5-1 with TRBJ1-6, with TRBD1 matching 8 bases. As DNA, the CDR3 is TGCGCCAGCAGCCAGAGCCAGGGGGCGCATTCACCCCTCCACTTT. As protein: CASSQSQGAHSPLHF.